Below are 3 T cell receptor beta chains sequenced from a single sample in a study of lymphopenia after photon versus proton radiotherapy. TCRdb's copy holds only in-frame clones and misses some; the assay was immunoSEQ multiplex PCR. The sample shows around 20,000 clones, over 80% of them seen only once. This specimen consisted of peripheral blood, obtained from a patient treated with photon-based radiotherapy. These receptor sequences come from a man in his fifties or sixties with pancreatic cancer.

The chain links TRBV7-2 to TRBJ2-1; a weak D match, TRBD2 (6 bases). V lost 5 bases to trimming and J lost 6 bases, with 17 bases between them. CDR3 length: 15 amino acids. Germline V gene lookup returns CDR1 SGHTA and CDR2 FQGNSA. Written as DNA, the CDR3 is TGTGCCAGCAGCCTTAACCTGTTGGGGGGCAATGAGCAGTTCTTC. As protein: CASSLNLLGGNEQFF.

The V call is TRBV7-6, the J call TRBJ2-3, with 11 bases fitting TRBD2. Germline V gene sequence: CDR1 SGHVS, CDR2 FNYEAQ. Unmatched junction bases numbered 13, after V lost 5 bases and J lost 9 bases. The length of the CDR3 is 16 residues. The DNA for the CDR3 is TGTGCCAGCAGCCGTGGGACTAGCGGCCCCCAGGTGACGCAGTATTTT. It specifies CASSRGTSGPQVTQYF. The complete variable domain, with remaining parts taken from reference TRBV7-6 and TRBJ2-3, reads GAGVSQSPRYKVTKRGQDVALRCDPISGHVSLYWYRQALGQGPEFLTYFNYEAQQDKSGLPNDRFSAERPEGSISTLTIQRTEQRDSAMYRCASSRGTSGPQVTQYFGPGTRLTVL.

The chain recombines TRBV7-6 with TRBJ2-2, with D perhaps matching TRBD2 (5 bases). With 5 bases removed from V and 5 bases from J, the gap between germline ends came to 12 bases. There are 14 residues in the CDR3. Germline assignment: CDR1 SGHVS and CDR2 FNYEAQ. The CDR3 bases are TGTGCCAGCAGCCTCCCCCGAGGGACCGGGGAGCTGTTTTTT. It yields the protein CASSLPRGTGELFF.